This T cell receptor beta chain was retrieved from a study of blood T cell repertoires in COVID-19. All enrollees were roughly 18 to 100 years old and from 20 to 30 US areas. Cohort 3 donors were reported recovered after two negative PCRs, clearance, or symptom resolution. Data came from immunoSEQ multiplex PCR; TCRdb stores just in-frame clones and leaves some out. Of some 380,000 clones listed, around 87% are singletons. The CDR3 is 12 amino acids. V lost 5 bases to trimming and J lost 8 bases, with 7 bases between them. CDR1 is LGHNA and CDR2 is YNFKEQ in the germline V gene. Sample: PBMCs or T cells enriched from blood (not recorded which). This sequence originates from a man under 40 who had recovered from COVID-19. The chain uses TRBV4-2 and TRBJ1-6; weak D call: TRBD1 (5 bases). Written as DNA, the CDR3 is TGTGCCAGCAGCGGGGGGGATTCACCCCTCCACTTT. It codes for CASSGGDSPLHF.